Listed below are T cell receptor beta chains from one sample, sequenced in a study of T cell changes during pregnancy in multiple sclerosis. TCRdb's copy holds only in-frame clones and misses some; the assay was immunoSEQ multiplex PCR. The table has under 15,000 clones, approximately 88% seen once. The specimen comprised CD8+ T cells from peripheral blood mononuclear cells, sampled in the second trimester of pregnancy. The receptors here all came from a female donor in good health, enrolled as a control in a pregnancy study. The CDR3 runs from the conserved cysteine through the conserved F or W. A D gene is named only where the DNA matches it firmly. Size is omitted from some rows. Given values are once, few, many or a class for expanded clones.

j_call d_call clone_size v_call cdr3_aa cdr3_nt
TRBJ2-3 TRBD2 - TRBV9 CASSGTSAAGTQYF TGTGCCAGTTCCGGGACTAGCGCGGCCGGAACGCAGTATTTT
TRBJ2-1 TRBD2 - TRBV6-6 CASSRGRDYNEQFF TGTGCCAGCAGTCGCGGGAGGGACTACAATGAGCAGTTCTTC
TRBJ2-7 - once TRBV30 CAWSPGVGNYEQYF TGTGCCTGGAGCCCCGGGGTAGGGAACTACGAGCAGTACTTC
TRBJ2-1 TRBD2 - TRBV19 CASTPRTSSYNEQFF TGTGCCTCCACCCCGAGGACTAGCTCCTACAATGAGCAGTTCTTC
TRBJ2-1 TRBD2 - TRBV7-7 CASSFGLADYNEQFF TGTGCTAGCAGCTTCGGGCTAGCGGACTACAATGAGCAGTTCTTC
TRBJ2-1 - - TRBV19 CASSILNPSGEQFF TGTGCCAGTAGTATCCTAAATCCTTCGGGTGAGCAGTTCTTC
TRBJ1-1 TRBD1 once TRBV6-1 CASSGWTGGRESTEAFF TGTGCCAGCAGTGGCTGGACAGGGGGCCGGGAGAGCACTGAAGCTTTCTTT
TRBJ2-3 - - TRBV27 CASSVEAGEVSDTQYF TGTGCCAGCAGTGTCGAAGCAGGGGAAGTATCAGATACGCAGTATTTT
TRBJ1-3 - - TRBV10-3 CAISESSQGSGNTIYF TGTGCCATCAGTGAGTCATCCCAGGGGAGCGGAAACACCATATATTTT
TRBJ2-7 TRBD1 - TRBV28 CASSFSGTGVYYEQYF TGTGCCAGCAGTTTCTCCGGGACAGGGGTATATTACGAGCAGTACTTC
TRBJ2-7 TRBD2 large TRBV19 CASSFLAGSRAVEQYF TGTGCCAGTAGTTTCCTAGCGGGTAGCCGGGCCGTCGAGCAGTACTTC
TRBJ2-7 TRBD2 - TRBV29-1 CSVVGSGGASYEQYF TGCAGCGTTGTTGGGAGCGGGGGGGCGTCCTACGAGCAGTACTTC
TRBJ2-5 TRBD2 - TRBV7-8 CASSLTGGVHKSETQYF TGTGCCAGCAGCTTAACGGGGGGGGTCCACAAGTCGGAGACCCAGTACTTC
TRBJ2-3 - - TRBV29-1 CGWGPDTQYF TGCGGTTGGGGCCCAGATACGCAGTATTTT
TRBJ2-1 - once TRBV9 CASSVAGSSEQFF TGTGCCAGCAGCGTAGCTGGGAGCTCTGAGCAGTTCTTC
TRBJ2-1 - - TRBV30 CAWSLGRGNEQFF TGTGCCTGGAGTCTGGGGCGGGGCAATGAGCAGTTCTTC
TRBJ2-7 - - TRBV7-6 CASSSQGSEQYF TGTGCCAGCAGCTCTCAGGGGAGTGAGCAGTACTTC
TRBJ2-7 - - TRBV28 CASSWTDQEQYF TGTGCCAGCAGTTGGACAGACCAGGAGCAGTACTTC
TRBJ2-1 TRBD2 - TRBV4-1 CASSQDIFGWAAGGPQEQFF TGCGCCAGCAGCCAAGATATATTCGGGTGGGCGGCGGGAGGGCCCCAGGAGCAGTTCTTC
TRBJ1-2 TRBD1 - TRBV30 CAWSPRTGYLNYGYTF TGTGCCTGGAGTCCCAGGACAGGGTACCTTAACTATGGCTACACCTTC
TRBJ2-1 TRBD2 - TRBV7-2 CASSLVGLAGNEQFF TGTGCCAGCAGCTTAGTGGGACTAGCCGGGAATGAGCAGTTCTTC
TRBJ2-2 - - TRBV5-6 CASSVQGPSFQIVGELFF TGTGCCAGCAGCGTACAGGGTCCTAGCTTCCAAATCGTAGGGGAGCTGTTTTTT
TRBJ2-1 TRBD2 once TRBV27 CASSHPPWGGSYNEQFF TGTGCCAGCAGTCACCCCCCGTGGGGGGGCTCCTACAATGAGCAGTTCTTC
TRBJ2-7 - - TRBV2 CASRSGSSYEQYF TGTGCCAGCAGGAGCGGCAGCTCCTACGAGCAGTACTTC
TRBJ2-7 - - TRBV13 CASSAGTKEQYF TGTGCCAGCAGCGCCGGGACAAAAGAGCAGTACTTC
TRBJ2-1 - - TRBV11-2 CASSLLTGSEQFF TGTGCCAGCAGCCTACTAACAGGGAGTGAGCAGTTCTTC
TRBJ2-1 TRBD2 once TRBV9 CASSVEAGGLGEQFF TGTGCCAGCAGCGTAGAGGCGGGGGGGCTTGGGGAGCAGTTCTTC
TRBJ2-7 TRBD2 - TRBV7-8 CASSKTSGIYYEQYF TGTGCCAGCAGCAAAACTAGCGGGATTTACTACGAGCAGTACTTC
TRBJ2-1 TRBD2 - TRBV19 CASSKTSGSFDEQFF TGTGCCAGTAGCAAGACTAGCGGGAGTTTCGATGAGCAGTTCTTC
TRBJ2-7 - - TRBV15 CATSRHWSGWQYF TGTGCCACCAGCAGACATTGGTCAGGCTGGCAGTACTTC
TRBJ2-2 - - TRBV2 CASVVVTGELFF TGTGCCAGCGTTGTAGTCACCGGGGAGCTGTTTTTT
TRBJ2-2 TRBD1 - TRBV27 CASSATGADWTGELFF TGTGCCAGCAGTGCGACAGGGGCGGATTGGACCGGGGAGCTGTTTTTT
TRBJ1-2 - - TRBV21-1 CASPKRVPGYTF TGTGCCAGCCCCAAGCGGGTACCCGGCTACACCTTC
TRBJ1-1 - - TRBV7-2 CASSPGFSMNTEAFF TGTGCCAGCAGCCCAGGGTTTTCAATGAACACTGAAGCTTTCTTT
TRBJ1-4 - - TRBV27 CASSLIPATNEKLFF TGTGCCAGCAGTTTAATCCCGGCAACTAATGAAAAACTGTTTTTT
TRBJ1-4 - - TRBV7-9 CASSLSSAGYEKLFF TGTGCCAGCAGCTTAAGTTCGGCAGGCTATGAAAAACTGTTTTTT
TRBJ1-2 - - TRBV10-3 CAISESTPNYGYTF TGTGCCATCAGTGAGTCGACACCTAACTATGGCTACACCTTC
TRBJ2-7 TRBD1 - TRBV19 CASSIRPGTGAIYEQYF TGTGCCAGTAGTATCCGCCCCGGGACAGGGGCGATCTACGAGCAGTACTTC
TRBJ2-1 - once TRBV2 CASSEFDRFANEQFF TGTGCCAGCAGCGAATTCGACAGGTTCGCGAATGAGCAGTTCTTC
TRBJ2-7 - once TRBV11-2 CASSLGGSRDLYF TGTGCCAGCAGCTTAGGAGGTTCGAGGGATTTGTACTTC
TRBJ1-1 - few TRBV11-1 CASSLALPGITEAFF TGTGCCAGCAGCTTAGCGCTCCCCGGGATCACTGAAGCTTTCTTT
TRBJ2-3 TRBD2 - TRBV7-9 CASSPRGAGGLRDTQYF TGTGCCAGCAGCCCTCGTGGGGCGGGAGGGCTGAGGGATACGCAGTATTTT
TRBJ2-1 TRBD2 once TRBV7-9 CASSPGSGLNSYNEQFF TGTGCCAGCAGCCCCGGGTCGGGACTAAACTCCTACAATGAGCAGTTCTTC
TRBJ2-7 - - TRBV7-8 CASSPAGAGNYEQYF TGTGCCAGCAGCCCCGCTGGGGCAGGGAACTACGAGCAGTACTTC
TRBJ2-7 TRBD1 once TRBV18 CASSPRDRVEEQYF TGTGCCAGCTCACCCCGGGACAGGGTGGAAGAGCAGTACTTC
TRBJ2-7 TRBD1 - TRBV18 CASSPRDRSYEQYF TGTGCCAGCTCACCACGGGACAGGTCCTACGAGCAGTACTTC
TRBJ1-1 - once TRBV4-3 CASSQDFREMNTEAFF TGCGCCAGCAGCCAAGATTTTAGGGAGATGAACACTGAAGCTTTCTTT
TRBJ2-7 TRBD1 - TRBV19 CASTAGTGANEQYF TGTGCCAGTACCGCCGGGACAGGGGCCAACGAGCAGTACTTC